Given below is one T cell receptor (beta chain) in context. Original methodology: Reference gene primer amplification yielded estimated nucleated cell counts. Using immunoSEQ multiplex PCR, the repertoire was profiled, and TCRdb retains in-frame clones only, with some absent. V and J calls and clone size are those listed in that table; D and trimming were worked out from the DNA. The sample includes over 150,000 clones, approximately 88% of them seen just once. This sample was taken from a study of blood T cell repertoires in COVID-19. About the study: Researchers got acute and convalescent COVID-19 samples from the United States, Italy and Spain.

CDR1 is KGHDR, CDR2 SFDVKD, per germline. The length of the CDR3 is 16 residues. Trimming cost V 4 bases and J 3 bases, with 18 bases left between them. All enrollees were roughly 18 to 100 years old and from under 25 US areas. Participants had their cohort set by participant-reported clinical history. The rearrangement links TRBV24-1 to TRBJ2-7; D might be TRBD1 (6 bases). Sample: PBMCs or T cells enriched from blood (not recorded which). The source of this sequence is a woman in her 30s who had recovered from COVID-19. The CDR3 nucleotides read TGTGCCACCAGTGACAGCAGGGGTCCGTTCCTCTACGAGCAGTACTTC. It codes for CATSDSRGPFLYEQYF.